The source of this T cell receptor beta chain is a study of identical twins. The CDR3 has 15 residues. Trimming removed 8 bases at V and 7 bases at J, with 24 bases between. TCRdb itself ran the 5' RACE reads through MiXCR, one entry per CDR3 protein. Of around 500,000 distinct CDR3 sequences in the sample, 11% to 15% were seen once. Healthy Caucasians supplied all donations. This clonotype showed up many times. These sequences were also reported in another study, on yellow fever vaccine responses in identical twins.

The receptor comes from a woman younger than 35 in good health. The chain recombines TRBV12-3 or TRBV12-4 with TRBJ2-7; D remains ambiguous. The sequenced sample consisted of CD4+ T cells sorted from blood. DNA of the CDR3: TGTGCCAGCGGGCACTACGGCCCCTCTAAATCAGAGCAGTACTTC. Translated: CASGHYGPSKSEQYF.